This TCR beta chain was recovered during a study of human versus mouse CDR3 diversity and MHC coevolution. This clone occurred a few times. Naive CD4 T cells were sorted as CD45RO-negative, CD62L-positive. Germline CDR1 is ENHRY and CDR2 is SYGVKD. The CDR3 totals 17 residues. J gave up 1 base and V 5 bases, and 10 bases lay outside the gene matches. Sequencing used immunoSEQ multiplex PCR; TCRdb keeps in-frame clones, though not all of them. The sample contains about 77,000 clones, 80% to 95% of which appear only once. The receptor was isolated from a person aged 30 to 70 in good health. The sequenced material came from naive CD4+ T cells from blood. Subset indicated: CD45RO-negative CD62L-positive naive CD4 T cells. The chain carries TRBV10-3 and TRBJ2-7; 11 nucleotides line up with TRBD1. CDR3 DNA sequence: TGTGCCATCAGTCGGACAGGGGGCGAGCACTCGTCCTACGAGCAGTACTTC. It encodes CAISRTGGEHSSYEQYF.